Shown below are 14 T cell receptor beta chains from a single sample sequenced in a study of CD8+ T cells in alopecia areata. Indicated treatment: oral pan-JAK inhibitor, 5-10 mg twice daily. TCR sequencing used cDNA made by reverse transcription of extracted RNA. Profiled with immunoSEQ multiplex PCR; TCRdb holds only in-frame clones, not every one. The data contain tens of thousands of clones, about 71% of them singletons. The specimen was CD8+ T cells sorted from blood, collected at week 44, from a patient treated with tofacitinib. Receptors originate from a human donor with alopecia areata.

As for this clone: The same CDR3 is also encoded by other DNA sequences in this sample. This chain joins TRBV29-1 and TRBJ2-7; D not certain. The V end lost 6 bases, the J end lost 1 base, and 7 bases lay between the germline ends. Germline lookup yields CDR1 SQVTM and CDR2 ANQGSEA. This CDR3 comprises 11 residues. CDR3 nucleotides: TGCAGCGTAGAGATATCCTACGAGCAGTACTTC. Translation gives CSVEISYEQYF.

This clone appeared once. The chain joins TRBV2 to TRBJ1-4, with 9 bases fitting TRBD1. Germline CDR1 SNHLY, CDR2 FYNNEI. CDR3 length equals 12 residues. The ends lost 6 bases at V and 12 bases at J; junction bases unmatched: 5. This chain's CDR3 is CASSVGQGELFF. The CDR3 bases are TGTGCCAGCAGCGTGGGACAGGGTGAACTGTTTTTT.

The V and J genes are TRBV4-3 and TRBJ2-1, with 9 nucleotides matching TRBD2. V lost 0 bases, J lost 6 bases, and 6 bases stayed unmatched. Germline CDR1 is LGHNA and CDR2 is YSLEER. The CDR3 totals 16 residues. The CDR3 sequence: CASSQEPAGGRNEQFF. In nucleotides, the CDR3 is TGCGCCAGCAGCCAAGAACCGGCGGGGGGGCGCAATGAGCAGTTCTTC.

The rearrangement joins TRBV7-3 to TRBJ2-2; D not resolved. The V and J ends lost 5 bases and 2 bases respectively, with 3 bases between them. CDR1 is SGHTA and CDR2 is FQGTGA in the germline V gene. CDR3 size: 12 residues. The CDR3 is CASSPNTGELFF. For the CDR3, the DNA is TGTGCCAGCAGCCCCAACACCGGGGAGCTGTTTTTT.

In DNA form, the CDR3 reads TGTGCCAGCCTACCCCCTGGCCCATACAATGAGCAGTTCTTC. Translating it yields CASLPPGPYNEQFF. The chain uses TRBV6-1 and TRBJ2-1; D remains ambiguous. V shed 8 bases and J shed 4 bases, with 15 bases lying between them. The V gene's germline CDR1 is MNHNS and CDR2 SASEGT. The CDR3 has 14 amino acids.

The V gene is TRBV7-6, the J gene TRBJ2-3, with a possible D match to TRBD2 (6 bases). The CDR3 is 16 amino acids. CDR1 SGHVS and CDR2 FNYEAQ come from the germline V gene. V was shortened by 5 bases and J by 3 bases, with 18 bases between the two germline ends. The CDR3 DNA follows: TGTGCCAGCAGCACCGCGGGCGGGATAAGTACAGATACGCAGTATTTT. Translation gives CASSTAGGISTDTQYF.

The chain carries TRBV4-1 and TRBJ1-1, with TRBD1 as a possible D gene (6 bases). V was shortened by 5 bases and J by 3 bases, with 10 bases between the two germline ends. Germline loops: CDR1 MGHRA, CDR2 YSYEKL. This CDR3 contains 13 residues. The CDR3 spells CASSWGADTEAFF. The CDR3 bases are TGCGCCAGCAGCTGGGGGGCTGACACTGAAGCTTTCTTT.

The chain couples TRBV6-9 to TRBJ1-2; the D is unclear. Germline CDR1 and CDR2: MNHGY and SVAAGI. The CDR3 consists of 16 residues. V was clipped by 0 bases and J by 0 bases, with 11 bases between them. CDR3 DNA sequence: TGTGCCAGCAGTTATTCCTCGGTGAAAGCTAACTATGGCTACACCTTC. The encoded protein is CASSYSSVKANYGYTF.

Here the CDR3 DNA reads TGCAGCGTTGAAGACCGCCGTGAACTCTATGGCTACACCTTC. As protein: CSVEDRRELYGYTF. The genes are TRBV29-1 and TRBJ1-2, with D unclear. Trimming removed 0 bases from V and 4 bases from J, with 12 bases in between. Germline CDR1 SQVTM, CDR2 ANQGSEA. The CDR3 consists of 14 residues.

With regard to this clone: This sequence may be a read error, since a much larger clone differs from it by one base. The rearrangement links TRBV5-4 to TRBJ2-7; 10 nucleotides line up with TRBD1. V was clipped by 3 bases and J by 2 bases; unmatched bases: 2. The germline V gene encodes CDR1 SGHNT and CDR2 YYREEE (reference sequence). The CDR3 is 14 residues long. The CDR3 reads CASSSGQGAYEQYF. CDR3 DNA sequence: TGTGCCAGCAGCTCCGGACAGGGGGCCTACGAGCAGTACTTC.

The rearrangement uses TRBV30 and TRBJ1-1, with D uncertain. The CDR3 consists of 15 residues. Germline CDR1 and CDR2: GTSNPN and SVGIG (reference sequence). Trimming took 0 bases from V and 3 from J, leaving 14 bases between them. The CDR3 loop reads CAWSVSAGLYTEAFF. DNA for the CDR3: TGTGCCTGGAGTGTAAGCGCCGGACTCTACACTGAAGCTTTCTTT. The full variable domain, with the rest looked up from reference TRBV30 and TRBJ1-1, is SQTIHQWPATLVQPVGSPLSLECTVEGTSNPNLYWYRQAAGRGLQLLFYSVGIGQISSEVPQNLSASRPQDRQFILSSKKLLLSDSGFYLCAWSVSAGLYTEAFFGQGTRLTVV.

The gene calls are TRBV10-3 and TRBJ2-1; D tentatively fits TRBD1 or TRBD2 (5 bases each). Per the germline V gene, CDR1 is ENHRY and CDR2 is SYGVKD. Trimming stripped 2 bases from V and 8 bases from J, with 7 bases between. The CDR3 covers 12 residues. CDR3 residues: CAISERGDEQFF. Here the CDR3 DNA reads TGTGCCATCAGTGAGCGGGGCGATGAGCAGTTCTTC.

The chain joins TRBV29-1 to TRBJ2-2; TRBD2 agrees at 7 bases. The J segment lost 3 bases and the V segment lost 2 bases, leaving 6 bases of the junction unmatched. The CDR3 is made up of 15 amino acids. Germline-derived CDR1 and CDR2 are SQVTM and ANQGSEA. The CDR3: CSVESSGRDTGELFF. CDR3 bases: TGCAGCGTTGAAAGCTCAGGGAGGGACACCGGGGAGCTGTTTTTT.

The chain carries TRBV6-5 and TRBJ1-5; D is ambiguous. Germline V gene sequence: CDR1 MNHEY, CDR2 SVGAGI. Trimming removed 6 bases at V and 0 bases at J, with 6 bases between. This CDR3 contains 13 residues. CDR3 coding DNA: TGTGCCAGCAGATTCAATAGCAATCAGCCCCAGCATTTT. Its protein is CASRFNSNQPQHF.